The sequence of this T cell receptor (beta chain) was determined in a study of cytomegalovirus exposure and HLA in healthy donors. Study-level results: There were around 160 TCR beta chains listed as cytomegalovirus-associated. Reports showed the classifier diagnosing cytomegalovirus status with high specificity and sensitivity. Association of a missense DCLRE1C variant with TCR beta V- and J-gene trimming was reported in a later analysis. Evidence from a later analysis indicated that most CMV-associated TCR beta chains looked HLA-restricted.

Regarding this clone: Its specificity is unknown.

Researchers ran the PCR with 60 Vbeta and 13 Jbeta primers. Assay used: immunoSEQ multiplex PCR; TCRdb lists only in-frame clones, some missing. Across approximately 120,000 clones, the top ten clones capture about 2.1% of the sample. The CDR3 extends over 15 amino acids. With 4 bases removed from V and 7 bases from J, the gap between germline ends came to 20 bases. The germline gives CDR1 LNHNV, CDR2 YYDKDF (reference sequence). The rearrangement links TRBV15 to TRBJ2-7; no clear D. The receptor comes from a woman aged 60 to 75 in good health and CMV-seronegative. The sequenced material came from PBMCs. The CDR3 reads CATSTSAISAREQYF. The CDR3, as DNA: TGTGCCACCAGCACGTCGGCCATTTCCGCGAGGGAGCAGTACTTC.